Shown below are 30 T cell receptor beta chains from a single sample sequenced in a study of cytomegalovirus exposure and HLA in healthy donors. TCRdb's copy holds only in-frame clones and misses some; the assay was immunoSEQ multiplex PCR. The sample lists under 130,000 clones, 70% to 90% seen once, with 3% to 4% in the top ten. Sequences were obtained from PBMCs. These TCRs come from a woman between 18 and 29 years old in good health and CMV-seropositive.

This clone was picked up a small number of times. V usage is TRBV6-1 and J usage is TRBJ1-4, with D possibly being TRBD1 (6 bases). Germline V gives CDR1 MNHNS, CDR2 SASEGT. Trimming removed 1 base from V and 5 bases from J, with 17 bases in between. This CDR3 is built from 17 residues. DNA of the CDR3: TGTGCCAGCAGTGAAGGGATTACAGGGCATTCGAATGAAAAACTGTTTTTT. Protein product: CASSEGITGHSNEKLFF.

V gene TRBV7-9 combines with J gene TRBJ2-7; D not resolved. CDR3 length equals 14 residues. V lost 2 bases to trimming and J lost 0 bases, with 8 bases between them. The germline gives CDR1 SEHNR, CDR2 FQNEAQ (reference sequence). In DNA form, the CDR3 reads TGTGCCAGCAGCTTACCAGGTTCCTCCTACGAGCAGTACTTC. It yields the protein CASSLPGSSYEQYF.

The chain combines TRBV5-1 with TRBJ2-7, with 7 positions matching TRBD2. The CDR3 runs 12 residues. Trimming removed 4 bases from V and 3 bases from J; junction bases left unmatched: 1. Per germline, CDR1 SGHRS and CDR2 YFSETQ. The chain's CDR3 is CASSGGDYEQYF. CDR3 coding DNA: TGCGCCAGCAGCGGGGGGGACTACGAGCAGTACTTC.

This clone occurred many times. V usage is TRBV27 and J usage is TRBJ1-2; TRBD1 matches at 7 bases. The CDR3 has 13 amino acids. Losses at the gene ends were 8 bases for V and 6 bases for J; bases not matched to a gene: 9. Germline V lookup: CDR1 MNHEY, CDR2 SMNVEV (reference sequence). The CDR3 coding sequence is TGTGCCAGCGGCCGGACAGGAGTAAATGGCTACACCTTC. It encodes CASGRTGVNGYTF.

Worth noting for this clone: The sample has other DNA sequences that encode this CDR3 too. CDR3 sequence reads: CASSLLSGTDTQYF. Here the CDR3 DNA reads TGTGCCAGCAGCTTACTTTCTGGCACAGATACGCAGTATTTT. The chain is built from TRBV7-2 and TRBJ2-3, with D unclear. CDR1 and CDR2 from the germline V gene are SGHTA and FQGNSA. Trimming took off 2 bases at V and 1 base at J, with 7 bases between the two ends. The length of the CDR3 is 14 residues.

This chain uses TRBV6-4 with TRBJ2-3, with 10 bases lining up with TRBD2. With V trimmed by 5 bases and J by 6 bases, 5 bases remained unmatched. The CDR3 runs 14 residues. Germline V gives CDR1 MRHNA, CDR2 SNTAGT. The CDR3 is CASSPTSGADTQYF. The CDR3 DNA reads as TGTGCCAGCAGTCCCACTAGCGGGGCCGATACGCAGTATTTT.

This sequence joins TRBV29-1 and TRBJ2-1; TRBD2 matches at 7 bases. Germline-derived CDR1 and CDR2 are SQVTM and ANQGSEA. The CDR3 has 11 residues. J lost 13 bases, V lost 6 bases, and 9 bases had no gene match. CDR3 bases: TGCAGCGTCGGACTAGAAAAGCCCCAGTTCTTC. Its protein is CSVGLEKPQFF.

The gene calls are TRBV5-1 and TRBJ2-1; 7 bases fit TRBD2. J was trimmed by 10 bases and V by 4 bases; bases with no gene match: 20. The CDR3 spans 17 residues. Germline V gene sequence: CDR1 SGHRS, CDR2 YFSETQ. The CDR3 protein is CASSLLHSGSGGEEQFF. CDR3 in DNA: TGCGCCAGCAGCCTTCTACATAGCGGGTCCGGCGGGGAAGAGCAGTTCTTC.

Written as DNA, the CDR3 is TGTGCCAGCAGTTTAGGGGGGATGGGCAATCAGCCCCAGCATTTT. Encoded protein: CASSLGGMGNQPQHF. This sequence joins TRBV27 and TRBJ1-5; TRBD1 might be the D (5 bases). From germline, CDR1 is MNHEY and CDR2 SMNVEV (reference sequence). V was shortened by 2 bases and J by 2 bases, with 10 bases between the two germline ends. There are 15 residues in the CDR3.

This chain connects TRBV4-1 to TRBJ2-7; tentative D call: TRBD1 (6 bases). The CDR3 extends over 16 amino acids. Trimming took 3 bases from V and 4 from J, leaving 19 bases between them. Germline V gene sequence: CDR1 MGHRA, CDR2 YSYEKL. CDR3 loop: CASSQGTGLGIYEQYF. The DNA for the CDR3 is TGCGCCAGCAGCCAGGGTACAGGGCTGGGTATTTACGAGCAGTACTTC.

The chain links TRBV19 to TRBJ1-2; TRBD1 matches at 8 bases. Germline V gene data show CDR1 as LNHDA and CDR2 as SQIVND (reference sequence). Trimming at V came to 5 bases and at J to 7 bases, leaving 9 bases not matched to a gene. This CDR3 spans 14 amino acids. The CDR3 nucleotides read TGTGCCAGTAGTGGGGACAGGTTGGATAGTGGCTACACCTTC. Amino acid sequence: CASSGDRLDSGYTF.

This chain uses TRBV6-1 with TRBJ2-4; a weak D match, TRBD2 (5 bases). Between the trimmed V and J ends, which lost 8 bases and 9 bases, there was a span of 11 bases. Germline loops: CDR1 MNHNS, CDR2 SASEGT. The CDR3 has 11 residues. The CDR3 region is CASVGVTIQYF. CDR3 nucleotide sequence: TGTGCCAGCGTCGGGGTGACCATTCAGTACTTC.

The chain joins TRBV30 to TRBJ1-3, with D perhaps matching TRBD1 (6 bases). Germline values: CDR1 GTSNPN, CDR2 SVGIG (reference sequence). The CDR3 has 14 residues. V was pared by 3 bases and J by 1 base, with 10 bases between. The CDR3 spells CAWSTGLSGNTIYF. CDR3 coding DNA: TGTGCCTGGAGCACAGGGTTGTCTGGAAACACCATATATTTT.

V and J are TRBV21-1 and TRBJ1-1; the table calls TRBD1, which could not be checked here. TRBV21-1 is given as a pseudogene. CDR3 length equals 16 residues. CDR3 in DNA: TGTGCCAGCAGCAAAGCTAGACAGGACTTAGGCACTGAAGCTTTCTTT. Its protein is CASSKARQDLGTEAFF.

V and J are TRBV7-9 and TRBJ2-3, with a weak D call TRBD1 (6 bases). The germline CDR1 and CDR2 sequences are SEHNR and FQNEAQ (reference sequence). This CDR3 is 17 amino acids long. V lost 5 bases to trimming and J lost 5 bases, with 23 bases between them. This chain's CDR3 is CASSRLSGGLQGDTQYF. The CDR3, as DNA: TGTGCCAGCAGCCGACTCTCTGGGGGTCTACAGGGAGATACGCAGTATTTT.

The chain is built from TRBV5-6 and TRBJ1-5; 10 bases map to TRBD1. With 4 bases clipped from V and 7 bases from J, the junction kept 8 bases outside the gene matches. CDR1 and CDR2 from the germline V gene are SGHDT and YYEEEE. The CDR3 is 15 amino acids. The CDR3 protein is CASSTTGGVGQPQHF. The CDR3 bases are TGTGCCAGCAGCACGACAGGGGGCGTGGGGCAGCCCCAGCATTTT. The full variable domain, with the rest looked up from reference TRBV5-6 and TRBJ1-5, is DAGVTQSPTHLIKTRGQQVTLRCSPKSGHDTVSWYQQALGQGPQFIFQYYEEEERQRGNFPDRFSGHQFPNYSSELNVNALLLGDSALYLCASSTTGGVGQPQHFGDGTRLSIL.

The chain joins TRBV5-1 to TRBJ1-1; the D is unclear. This CDR3 spans 14 amino acids. From germline, CDR1 is SGHRS and CDR2 YFSETQ. With 7 bases removed from V and 0 bases from J, the gap between germline ends came to 13 bases. CDR3 amino acids: CASAPGGLNTEAFF. The CDR3 DNA sequence: TGCGCCAGCGCGCCGGGAGGGCTGAACACTGAAGCTTTCTTT.

The chain combines TRBV12-5 with TRBJ1-3; D ambiguous. The CDR3 runs to 14 residues. V was pared by 0 bases and J by 9 bases, with 12 bases between. CDR1 is LGHNT, CDR2 FRNRAP, per germline. Written as DNA, the CDR3 is TGTGCTAGTGGTTTGGTGACTCCCCTGTCCACCATATATTTT. Translation gives CASGLVTPLSTIYF.

J is TRBJ2-7 and V is TRBV4-1; D gene unclear. This CDR3 has 13 residues. V lost 1 base and J 0 bases, leaving 4 bases between the germline ends. Germline values: CDR1 MGHRA, CDR2 YSYEKL. CDR3: CASSQGSSYEQYF. CDR3 coding DNA: TGCGCCAGCAGCCAAGGGAGCTCCTACGAGCAGTACTTC.

The gene calls are TRBV15 and TRBJ1-1; 7 nucleotides line up with TRBD1. The CDR3 is 16 amino acids. Germline V lookup: CDR1 LNHNV, CDR2 YYDKDF (reference sequence). The junction had 12 bases not matched to a gene; V was cut back by 6 bases and J by 2 bases. The CDR3 coding sequence is TGTGCCACCAGGGTTGGGTGGGACAGCATCAACACTGAAGCTTTCTTT. Its protein product is CATRVGWDSINTEAFF.

This rearrangement joins TRBV5-5 to TRBJ2-1; 14 bases match TRBD2. Germline CDR1 and CDR2: SGHKS and YYEKEE (reference sequence). The V and J ends lost 4 bases and 6 bases, in that order; junction bases with no gene match: 3. This CDR3 has 15 amino acids. The CDR3 region has the DNA TGTGCCAGCAGCCCGGGACTAGCGGGAGTCAATGAGCAGTTCTTC. Protein sequence: CASSPGLAGVNEQFF.

The chain carries TRBV19 and TRBJ2-5; the D gene is possibly TRBD1 (5 bases). This CDR3 has 12 amino acids. Trimming stripped 4 bases from V and 7 bases from J, with 10 bases between. Germline V CDR1 and CDR2: LNHDA, SQIVND (reference sequence). DNA of the CDR3: TGTGCCAGTAGTAGGGGCTCTGGGACCCAGTACTTC. Its translation: CASSRGSGTQYF. The variable domain in full, with the rest retrieved from reference TRBV19 and TRBJ2-5, is DGGITQSPKYLFRKEGQNVTLSCEQNLNHDAMYWYRQDPGQGLRLIYYSQIVNDFQKGDIAEGYSVSREKKESFPLTVTSAQKNPTAFYLCASSRGSGTQYFGPGTRLLVL.

This rearrangement joins TRBV13 to TRBJ2-3; TRBD2 agrees at 9 bases. The CDR3 length is 14 residues. Germline CDR1 and CDR2: PRHDT and FYEKMQ (reference sequence). Trimming took 7 bases from V and 0 from J; bases not matched to a gene: 2. The chain's CDR3 is CASTSGISTDTQYF. Written as DNA, the CDR3 is TGTGCCAGCACTAGCGGGATTAGCACAGATACGCAGTATTTT. Complete variable domain (other parts from reference TRBV13 and TRBJ2-3): AAGVIQSPRHLIKEKRETATLKCYPIPRHDTVYWYQQGPGQDPQFLISFYEKMQSDKGSIPDRFSAQQFSDYHSELNMSSLELGDSALYFCASTSGISTDTQYFGPGTRLTVL.

In its sample, this clone was seen once. The chain combines TRBV28 with TRBJ1-1; possible D gene TRBD1, 5 bases. The CDR3 has 15 amino acids. CDR1 and CDR2 (germline): MDHEN, SYDVKM. V dropped 3 bases and J dropped 0 bases, with 11 bases sitting between them. The CDR3 DNA reads as TGTGCCAGCAGTTTGTTGGGGGGAATGAACACTGAAGCTTTCTTT. It specifies CASSLLGGMNTEAFF.

The V and J genes are TRBV6-6 and TRBJ2-3; 10 bases map to TRBD2. V lost 5 bases and J lost 2; bases outside the gene matches: 4. The CDR3 is 15 amino acids. The germline CDR1 and CDR2 sequences are MNHNY and SVGAGI (reference sequence). The CDR3 DNA sequence: TGTGCCAGCAGTCCTAGCGGGGGACACACAGATACGCAGTATTTT. It codes for CASSPSGGHTDTQYF.

This clone occurred once. V usage is TRBV28 and J usage is TRBJ1-6; 10 bases map to TRBD1. Trimming cost V 7 bases and J 4 bases; bases outside gene matches: 13. Germline V gives CDR1 MDHEN, CDR2 SYDVKM. CDR3 size: 18 residues. The CDR3 bases are TGTGCCAGCATGGATCCGGGACAGGGGCCTCTTTATAATTCACCCCTCCACTTT. Translating it yields CASMDPGQGPLYNSPLHF.

The chain combines TRBV7-9 with TRBJ2-1; 8 bases are a match to TRBD2. With 6 bases clipped from V and 5 bases from J, the junction kept 3 bases outside the gene matches. CDR1 is SEHNR, CDR2 FQNEAQ, per germline (reference sequence). CDR3 length: 13 residues. The CDR3 bases are TGTGCCAGCAGACATAGCGGGAACAATGAGCAGTTCTTC. Its protein product is CASRHSGNNEQFF.

This rearrangement joins TRBV30 to TRBJ1-4, with 8 bases matching TRBD1. The CDR3 contains 16 residues. Looked up from germline, CDR1 is GTSNPN and CDR2 is SVGIG (reference sequence). The V and J ends lost 1 base and 5 bases, in that order; junction bases with no gene match: 9. The CDR3 region is CAWSGQGLSKNEKLFF. CDR3 nucleotides: TGTGCCTGGAGTGGACAGGGGCTTTCTAAGAATGAAAAACTGTTTTTT.

A few counts support this clone. J is TRBJ2-7 and V is TRBV7-8, with D perhaps TRBD2 (6 bases). Per germline, CDR1 SGHVS and CDR2 FQNEAQ. There are 13 residues in the CDR3. V was shortened by 5 bases and J by 3 bases, with 11 bases between the two germline ends. CDR3: CASSPPSDYEQYF. The CDR3 nucleotides are TGTGCCAGCAGCCCGCCTAGCGACTACGAGCAGTACTTC.

This clone was detected only a few times. The chain recombines TRBV2 with TRBJ1-6; 12 bases fit TRBD1. V dropped 4 bases and J dropped 12; count of bases not matched to a gene: 4. CDR3 length: 14 residues. Germline V gene data show CDR1 as SNHLY and CDR2 as FYNNEI. CDR3 sequence (DNA): TGTGCCAGCAGTGCGGGACAGGGGGCAATACCCCTCCACTTT. This translates into CASSAGQGAIPLHF.